This T cell receptor (beta chain) was documented in a study of blood T cell repertoires in COVID-19. Assay used: immunoSEQ multiplex PCR; TCRdb lists only in-frame clones, some missing. The sample consists of fewer than 250,000 clones, 65% to 90% of them appearing once. The CDR3 totals 15 residues. V was shortened by 3 bases and J by 3 bases, with 14 bases between the two germline ends. The germline V gene has CDR1 SGHTA and CDR2 FQGNSA. Specimen: PBMCs or T cells enriched from blood (not recorded which). This sequence originates from a woman between 40 and 55 years old with acute COVID-19. V and J are TRBV7-2 and TRBJ1-2, with D tentatively TRBD1 (6 bases). The CDR3 loop is CASSLARGGHYGYTF. The CDR3 DNA reads as TGTGCCAGCAGCTTGGCGAGGGGGGGCCACTATGGCTACACCTTC.